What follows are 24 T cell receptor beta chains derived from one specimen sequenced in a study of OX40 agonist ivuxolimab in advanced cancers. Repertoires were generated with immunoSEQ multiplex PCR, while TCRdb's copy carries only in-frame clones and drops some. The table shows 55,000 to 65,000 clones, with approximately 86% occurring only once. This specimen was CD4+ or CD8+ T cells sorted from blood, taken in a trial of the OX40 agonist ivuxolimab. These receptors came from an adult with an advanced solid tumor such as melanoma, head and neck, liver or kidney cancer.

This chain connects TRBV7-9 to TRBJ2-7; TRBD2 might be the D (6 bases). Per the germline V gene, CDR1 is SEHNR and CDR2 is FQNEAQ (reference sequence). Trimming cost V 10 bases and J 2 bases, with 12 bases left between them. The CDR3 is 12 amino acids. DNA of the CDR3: TGTGCCACTAGCGAGACCCCCTACGAGCAGTACTTC. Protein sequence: CATSETPYEQYF.

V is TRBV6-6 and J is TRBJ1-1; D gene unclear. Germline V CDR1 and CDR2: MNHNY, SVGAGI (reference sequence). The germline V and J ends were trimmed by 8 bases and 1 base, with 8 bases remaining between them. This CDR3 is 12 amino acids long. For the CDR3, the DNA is TGTGCCAGCTTGAGTGGGAACACTGAAGCTTTCTTT. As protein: CASLSGNTEAFF.

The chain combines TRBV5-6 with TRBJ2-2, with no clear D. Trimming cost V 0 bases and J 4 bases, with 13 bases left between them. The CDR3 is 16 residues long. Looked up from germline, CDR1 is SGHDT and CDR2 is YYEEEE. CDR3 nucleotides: TGTGCCAGCAGCTTGGACCTTAGAAGGGTCACCGGGGAGCTGTTTTTT. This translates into CASSLDLRRVTGELFF.

The CDR3 loop reads CASSLATGSYEQYF. CDR3 nucleotides: TGTGCCAGCAGCTTAGCTACCGGGAGCTACGAGCAGTACTTC. The chain links TRBV7-9 to TRBJ2-7; possibly TRBD2 for D (6 bases). There are 14 residues in the CDR3. The germline V and J ends were trimmed by 0 bases and 3 bases, with 9 bases remaining between them. Germline lookup yields CDR1 SEHNR and CDR2 FQNEAQ (reference sequence).

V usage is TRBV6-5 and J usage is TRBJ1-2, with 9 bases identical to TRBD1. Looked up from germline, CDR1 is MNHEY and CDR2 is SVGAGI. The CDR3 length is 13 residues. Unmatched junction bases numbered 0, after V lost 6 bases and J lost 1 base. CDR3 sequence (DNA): TGTGCCAGCAGGACAGGGGGTAACTATGGCTACACCTTC. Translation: CASRTGGNYGYTF.

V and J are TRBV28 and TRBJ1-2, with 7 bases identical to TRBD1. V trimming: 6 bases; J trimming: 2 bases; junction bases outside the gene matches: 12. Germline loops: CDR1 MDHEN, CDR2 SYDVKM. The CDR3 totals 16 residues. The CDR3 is CASRPPTGDGNYGYTF. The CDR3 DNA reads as TGTGCCAGCAGACCCCCCACAGGGGACGGAAACTATGGCTACACCTTC.

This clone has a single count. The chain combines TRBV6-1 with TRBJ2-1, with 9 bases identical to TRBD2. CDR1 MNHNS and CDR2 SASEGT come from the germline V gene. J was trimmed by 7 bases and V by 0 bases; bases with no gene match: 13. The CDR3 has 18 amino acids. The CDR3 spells CASSEARGGRATINEQFF. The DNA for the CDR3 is TGTGCCAGCAGTGAAGCGCGGGGCGGGAGGGCGACTATAAATGAGCAGTTCTTC.

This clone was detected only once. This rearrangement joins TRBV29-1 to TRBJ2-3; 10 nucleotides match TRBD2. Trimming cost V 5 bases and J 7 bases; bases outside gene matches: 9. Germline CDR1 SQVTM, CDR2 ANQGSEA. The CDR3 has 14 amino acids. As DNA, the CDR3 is TGCAGCGTTAAACAGACTAGCGGGCGTAATACGCAGTATTTT. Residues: CSVKQTSGRNTQYF.

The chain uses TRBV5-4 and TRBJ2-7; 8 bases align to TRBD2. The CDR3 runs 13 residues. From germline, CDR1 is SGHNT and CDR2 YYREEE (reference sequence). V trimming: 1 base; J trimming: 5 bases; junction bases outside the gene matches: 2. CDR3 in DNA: TGTGCCAGCAGCTTGCGGGAGGGTAACGAGCAGTACTTC. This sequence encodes CASSLREGNEQYF. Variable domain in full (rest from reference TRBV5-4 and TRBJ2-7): ETGVTQSPTHLIKTRGQQVTLRCSSQSGHNTVSWYQQALGQGPQFIFQYYREEENGRGNFPPRFSGLQFPNYSSELNVNALELDDSALYLCASSLREGNEQYFGPGTRLTVT.

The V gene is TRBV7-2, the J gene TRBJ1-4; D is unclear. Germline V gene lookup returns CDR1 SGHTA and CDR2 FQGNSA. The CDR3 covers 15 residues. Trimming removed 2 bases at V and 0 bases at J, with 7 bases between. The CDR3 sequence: CASSLNSATNEKLFF. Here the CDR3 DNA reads TGTGCCAGCAGCTTAAACAGTGCAACTAATGAAAAACTGTTTTTT.

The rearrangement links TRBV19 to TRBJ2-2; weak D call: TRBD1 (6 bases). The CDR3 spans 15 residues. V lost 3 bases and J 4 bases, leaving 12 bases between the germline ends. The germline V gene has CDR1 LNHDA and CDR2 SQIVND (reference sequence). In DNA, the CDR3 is TGTGCCAGTAGTATGCGGACAGTGGGCACCGGGGAGCTGTTTTTT. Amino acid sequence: CASSMRTVGTGELFF.

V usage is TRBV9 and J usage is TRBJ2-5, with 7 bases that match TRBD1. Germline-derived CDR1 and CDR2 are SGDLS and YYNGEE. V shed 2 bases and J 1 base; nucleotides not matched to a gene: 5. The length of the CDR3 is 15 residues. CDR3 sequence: CASSVRTGLQETQYF. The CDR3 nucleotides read TGTGCCAGCAGCGTCCGGACAGGACTCCAAGAGACCCAGTACTTC.

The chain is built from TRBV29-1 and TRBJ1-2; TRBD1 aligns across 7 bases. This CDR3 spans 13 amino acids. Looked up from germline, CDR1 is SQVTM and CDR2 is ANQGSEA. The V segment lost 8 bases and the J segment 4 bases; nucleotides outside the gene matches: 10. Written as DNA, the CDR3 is TGCAGCTTCTCCCGGGACAGAACCTATGGCTACACCTTC. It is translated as CSFSRDRTYGYTF.

The CDR3 DNA reads as TGTGCCAGCAGCGCATCGGGGGGTATCTCAACCGGGGAGCTGTTTTTT. This sequence encodes CASSASGGISTGELFF. The rearrangement links TRBV9 to TRBJ2-2, with TRBD2 matching 7 bases. V trimming: 3 bases; J trimming: 5 bases; junction bases outside the gene matches: 10. The CDR3 loop spans 16 amino acids. Germline CDR1 reads SGDLS; CDR2 reads YYNGEE.

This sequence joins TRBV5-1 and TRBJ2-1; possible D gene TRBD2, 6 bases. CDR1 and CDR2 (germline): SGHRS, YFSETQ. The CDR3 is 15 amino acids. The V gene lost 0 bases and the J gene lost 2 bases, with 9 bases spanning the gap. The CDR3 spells CASSLDGGTYNEQFF. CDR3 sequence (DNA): TGCGCCAGCAGCTTGGATGGGGGGACCTACAATGAGCAGTTCTTC.

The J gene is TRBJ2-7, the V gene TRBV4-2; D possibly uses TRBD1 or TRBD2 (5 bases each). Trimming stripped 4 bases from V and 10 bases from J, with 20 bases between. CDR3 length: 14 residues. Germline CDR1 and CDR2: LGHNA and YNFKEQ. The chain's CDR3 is CASSRGRDGGLQYF. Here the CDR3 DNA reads TGTGCCAGCAGCCGGGGCCGGGACGGAGGCCTTCAGTACTTC.

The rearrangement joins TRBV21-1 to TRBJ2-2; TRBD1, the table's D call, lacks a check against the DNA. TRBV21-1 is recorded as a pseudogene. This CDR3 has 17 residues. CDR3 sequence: CASSNGLQGSFTGELFF. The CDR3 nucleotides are TGTGCCAGCAGCAACGGGTTACAGGGGTCGTTCACCGGGGAGCTGTTTTTT.

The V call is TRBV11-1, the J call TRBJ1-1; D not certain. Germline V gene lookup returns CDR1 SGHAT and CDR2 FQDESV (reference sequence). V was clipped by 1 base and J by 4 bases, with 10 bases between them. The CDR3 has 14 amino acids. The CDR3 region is CASSLEGVGTEAFF. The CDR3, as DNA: TGTGCCAGCAGCTTAGAGGGAGTGGGCACTGAAGCTTTCTTT.

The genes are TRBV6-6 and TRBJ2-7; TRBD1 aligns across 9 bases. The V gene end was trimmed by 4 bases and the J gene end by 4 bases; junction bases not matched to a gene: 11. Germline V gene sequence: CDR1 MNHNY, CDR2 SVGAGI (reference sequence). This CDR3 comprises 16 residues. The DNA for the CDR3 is TGTGCCAGCAGTTCCCCGGACAGGGGAGGAAAATACGAGCAGTACTTC. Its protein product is CASSSPDRGGKYEQYF.

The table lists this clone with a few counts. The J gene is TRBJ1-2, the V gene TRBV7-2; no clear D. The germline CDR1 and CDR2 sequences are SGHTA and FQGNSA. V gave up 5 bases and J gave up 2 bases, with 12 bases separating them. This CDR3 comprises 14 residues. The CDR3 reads CASSRELENYGYTF. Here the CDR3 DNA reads TGTGCCAGCAGCAGGGAGTTAGAGAACTATGGCTACACCTTC.

The CDR3 region is CASSYMEPQHF. CDR3 in DNA: TGTGCCAGCAGTTATATGGAGCCCCAGCATTTT. V and J are TRBV28 and TRBJ1-5; D ambiguous. The CDR3 is 11 residues long. The germline gives CDR1 MDHEN, CDR2 SYDVKM. With 4 bases removed from V and 8 bases from J, the gap between germline ends came to 6 bases.

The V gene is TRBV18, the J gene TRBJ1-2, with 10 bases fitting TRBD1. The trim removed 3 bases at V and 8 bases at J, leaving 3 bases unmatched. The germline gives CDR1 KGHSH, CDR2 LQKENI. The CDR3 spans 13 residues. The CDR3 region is CASSPGTGEGYTF. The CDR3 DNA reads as TGTGCCAGCTCACCGGGGACAGGGGAAGGCTACACCTTC. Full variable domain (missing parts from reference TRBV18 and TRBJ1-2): NAGVMQNPRHLVRRRGQEARLRCSPMKGHSHVYWYRQLPEEGLKFMVYLQKENIIDESGMPKERFSAEFPKEGPSILRIQQVVRGDSAAYFCASSPGTGEGYTFGSGTRLTVV.

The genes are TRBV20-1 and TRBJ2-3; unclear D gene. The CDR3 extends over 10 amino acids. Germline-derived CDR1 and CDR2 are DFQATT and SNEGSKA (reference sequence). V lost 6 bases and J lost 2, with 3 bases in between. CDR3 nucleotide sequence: TGCAGTGCCGCCACAGATACGCAGTATTTT. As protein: CSAATDTQYF.

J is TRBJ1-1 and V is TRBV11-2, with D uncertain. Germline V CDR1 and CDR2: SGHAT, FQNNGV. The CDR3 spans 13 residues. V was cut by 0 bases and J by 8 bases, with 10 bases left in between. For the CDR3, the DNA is TGTGCCAGCAGCTTAGAACGCGGGTCAGAAGCTTTCTTT. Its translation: CASSLERGSEAFF.